These T cell receptor beta chains were read from a single sample in a study of T cells after yellow fever vaccination. From the 5' RACE reads, TCRdb called clonotypes with MiXCR, one entry per CDR3 protein. Counted here are some 97,000 distinct CDR3 sequences, 5.8% occurring once; the ten biggest clones make up about 41%. Material: CD8+ T cells sorted from PBMCs, obtained 10 days after the yellow fever booster vaccination. The receptors stem from a young man who received the YFV17D yellow fever vaccine. Each CDR3 is given with its conserved first and last residue. Some rows mark clone size as missing; the rest say once, few, many or name a class of expanded clone.

TRBV29-1,TRBJ1-1,-,CSGQGHTEAFF
TRBV12-3/TRBV12-4,TRBJ1-2,-,CASSAQYGYTF
TRBV29-1,TRBJ2-3,-,CSVARTSGASGDTQYF
TRBV2,TRBJ2-2,-,CASILTGELFF
TRBV7-9,TRBJ2-5,-,CASSWTPGGGQETQYF
TRBV3-1,TRBJ2-7,-,CASSQGPTRSYEQYF
TRBV12-5,TRBJ1-5,few,CASGLERGSQPQHF
TRBV6-2/TRBV6-3,TRBJ1-1,-,CASWVGTAYTEAFF
TRBV6-2/TRBV6-3,TRBJ1-5,-,CASSYRGSGNQPQHF
TRBV27,TRBJ2-5,few,CASSFQAGAGKTQYF
TRBV5-1,TRBJ2-7,few,CASSSSNSYEQYF
TRBV6-1,TRBJ2-2,many,CASSEGTGDTGELFF